Listed here is a single TCR beta chain. No patient received treatment before thyroid surgery. The data were obtained in a study of metastatic and nonmetastatic thyroid tumors. V lost 0 bases and J 8 bases, leaving 14 bases between the germline ends. The CDR3 is 15 amino acids. CDR1 SGHVS and CDR2 FQNEAQ come from the germline V gene. TCRdb reprocessed the PCR reads via MiXCR. The table records approximately 25,000 clones, 10% to 15% of them present only once. V is TRBV7-8 and J is TRBJ2-1; unclear D gene. The sequencing input was blood. The TCR comes from a female donor with papillary thyroid cancer or a benign thyroid nodule (not recorded which). Some clones in this sample may be carry-over from other donors' samples. This chain's CDR3 is CASSLALEVADEQFF. The DNA of the CDR3 is TGTGCCAGCAGCTTAGCCCTAGAGGTTGCTGATGAGCAGTTCTTC.